This entry lists 32 T cell receptor beta chains sequenced from one sample in a study of human T cells and chemical hapten exposure. Each CDR3 protein is one row after TCRdb ran MiXCR on the RACE reads. The top ten hold 6.5% to 8% of the sample, which has about 40,000 distinct CDR3 sequences, around 3.2% seen once. Regarding time point: patch test 2, 6 weeks after DPC sensitization. Regarding treatment: therapeutic diphenylcyclopropenone sensitization with weekly scalp DPC. Sequences were derived from whole blood, sampled in connection with sensitization to the hapten diphenylcyclopropenone (DPC). Every receptor here comes from a man in his forties with alopecia areata. Some clones in this sample may be carry-over from other donors' samples.

This clonotype was recorded at least ten times. The rearrangement joins TRBV12-3 or TRBV12-4 to TRBJ1-2, with D unresolved. V lost 2 bases and J 4 bases, leaving 8 bases between the germline ends. CDR3 length equals 13 residues. The CDR3 bases are TGTGCCAGCAGTTTAATGCGAGGCTATGGCTACACCTTC. The encoded protein is CASSLMRGYGYTF.

This clonotype was counted only a few times. The chain is built from TRBV7-8 and TRBJ2-5; D is ambiguous. The CDR3 loop spans 15 amino acids. Germline CDR1 and CDR2: SGHVS and FQNEAQ. V was shortened by 2 bases and J by 2 bases, with 12 bases between the two germline ends. The chain's CDR3 is CASSLRRRPQETQYF. CDR3 nucleotide sequence: TGTGCCAGCAGCTTAAGGCGGAGACCTCAAGAGACCCAGTACTTC.

This clonotype was counted ten times or more. This rearrangement joins TRBV29-1 to TRBJ2-2; maybe TRBD1 (7 bases). The CDR3 totals 16 residues. CDR1 SQVTM and CDR2 ANQGSEA come from the germline V gene. Trimming pared 4 bases from V and 4 bases from J, leaving 19 bases between. CDR3 DNA: TGCAGCGTTGGGGCAGGAGGGGGCGGAGGCACCGGGGAGCTGTTTTTT. It specifies CSVGAGGGGGTGELFF.

At least ten counts were recorded for this clonotype. V and J are TRBV11-1 and TRBJ1-1; D not certain. This CDR3 is built from 15 residues. V lost 5 bases to trimming and J lost 0 bases, with 13 bases between them. CDR1 is SGHAT, CDR2 FQDESV, per germline (reference sequence). CDR3 loop: CASSPREGLNTEAFF. The CDR3 DNA is TGTGCCAGCAGCCCCCGGGAAGGGCTGAACACTGAAGCTTTCTTT.

This clonotype has a handful of counts. J is TRBJ2-4 and V is TRBV21-1; the D call TRBD1 from the table was never checked on the DNA. TRBV21-1 is a pseudogene segment. The CDR3 consists of 19 residues. The CDR3 coding sequence is TGTGCCAGCAGCCGCCCCCGGCAGGATCGGGTTGGGGCCAAAAACATTCAGTACTTC. Encoded protein: CASSRPRQDRVGAKNIQYF.

The chain carries TRBV6-5 and TRBJ1-1, with a tentative D call TRBD1 (6 bases). The germline gives CDR1 MNHEY, CDR2 SVGAGI. Between the trimmed V and J ends, which lost 6 bases and 3 bases, there was a span of 11 bases. The length of the CDR3 is 13 residues. For the CDR3, the DNA is TGTGCCAGCAGCCTAGGGGGGCACACTGAAGCTTTCTTT. It yields the protein CASSLGGHTEAFF.

Ten or more counts support this clonotype. J is TRBJ2-5 and V is TRBV5-4; a weak D match, TRBD1 (6 bases). V was clipped by 4 bases and J by 1 base, with 8 bases between them. The germline V gene has CDR1 SGHNT and CDR2 YYREEE (reference sequence). The CDR3 length is 13 residues. In DNA, the CDR3 is TGTGCCAGCAGCCGGACAGCCCAAGAGACCCAGTACTTC. Protein sequence: CASSRTAQETQYF. Combining the CDR3 with reference TRBV5-4 and TRBJ2-5 gives the whole variable domain ETGVTQSPTHLIKTRGQQVTLRCSSQSGHNTVSWYQQALGQGPQFIFQYYREEENGRGNFPPRFSGLQFPNYSSELNVNALELDDSALYLCASSRTAQETQYFGPGTRLLVL.

This clonotype was recorded at least ten times. The rearrangement joins TRBV28 to TRBJ1-5; perhaps TRBD1 as D (6 bases). The CDR3 has 14 residues. Germline assignment: CDR1 MDHEN and CDR2 SYDVKM. Deletions cut 8 bases from V and 2 bases from J, with 13 bases between. CDR3 sequence reads: CASRDNRRNQPQHF. CDR3 nucleotides: TGTGCCAGCCGGGACAACCGGCGCAATCAGCCCCAGCATTTT.

This clonotype was seen ten or more times. The chain couples TRBV9 to TRBJ2-3; no firm D call. The germline V gene encodes CDR1 SGDLS and CDR2 YYNGEE. The CDR3 spans 14 residues. Trimming took 3 bases from V and 0 from J, leaving 8 bases between them. CDR3 amino acids: CASSAERSTDTQYF. CDR3 sequence (DNA): TGTGCCAGCAGCGCAGAACGGAGCACAGATACGCAGTATTTT.

This clonotype has a count of ten or more. The DNA of the CDR3 is TGTGCCAGCAGCCAAGTAACAGGCCCCACCGGGGAGCTGTTTTTT. It specifies CASSQVTGPTGELFF. J is TRBJ2-2 and V is TRBV14; tentatively, D is TRBD1 (5 bases). V was shortened by 1 base and J by 4 bases, with 10 bases between the two germline ends. The CDR3 extends over 15 amino acids. Germline V gene data show CDR1 as SGHDN and CDR2 as FVKESK.

This clonotype has ten or more counts. The rearrangement joins TRBV7-9 to TRBJ1-2; TRBD1 might be the D (6 bases). V lost 5 bases and J 7 bases, leaving 20 bases between the germline ends. The germline V gene has CDR1 SEHNR and CDR2 FQNEAQ (reference sequence). The CDR3 runs 15 residues. The CDR3 DNA reads as TGTGCCAGCAGCACCACAGGGCTACCTGCACGTGGCTACACCTTC. It is translated as CASSTTGLPARGYTF.

The table lists this clonotype with many counts. The chain links TRBV5-1 to TRBJ2-5, with a possible D match to TRBD1 (5 bases). V was pared by 4 bases and J by 3 bases, with 10 bases between. The CDR3 contains 13 residues. The germline gives CDR1 SGHRS, CDR2 YFSETQ. The CDR3 here is CASSKGDEETQYF. CDR3 DNA sequence: TGCGCCAGCAGCAAAGGGGATGAAGAGACCCAGTACTTC. Full variable domain (remainder filled in from reference TRBV5-1 and TRBJ2-5): KAGVTQTPRYLIKTRGQQVTLSCSPISGHRSVSWYQQTPGQGLQFLFEYFSETQRNKGNFPGRFSGRQFSNSRSEMNVSTLELGDSALYLCASSKGDEETQYFGPGTRLLVL.

The table lists this clonotype with many counts. The rearrangement links TRBV29-1 to TRBJ2-3; 8 positions agree with TRBD1. CDR1 and CDR2 (germline): SQVTM, ANQGSEA. Trimming cost V 7 bases and J 1 base; bases outside gene matches: 7. The CDR3 length is 14 residues. Here the CDR3 DNA reads TGCAGCGGGGACAGGACCGACGGCACAGATACGCAGTATTTT. This encodes CSGDRTDGTDTQYF.

This clonotype was picked up many times. V usage is TRBV2 and J usage is TRBJ2-4, with 7 bases matching TRBD1. Per the germline V gene, CDR1 is SNHLY and CDR2 is FYNNEI. CDR3 length: 14 amino acids. V lost 6 bases and J lost 0; bases outside the gene matches: 2. CDR3 sequence reads: CASRGGLAKNIQYF. CDR3 DNA sequence: TGTGCCAGCAGAGGGGGCCTAGCCAAAAACATTCAGTACTTC.

This clonotype was detected many times. This sequence joins TRBV10-1 and TRBJ2-3; D gene ambiguous. The germline V gene encodes CDR1 WNHNN and CDR2 SYGVQD (reference sequence). The CDR3 is 15 amino acids. V was cut by 2 bases and J by 1 base, with 10 bases left in between. CDR3 sequence: CASSETRLGTDTQYF. CDR3 nucleotides: TGCGCCAGCAGTGAGACCAGACTTGGCACAGATACGCAGTATTTT.

This clonotype was counted ten times or more. The CDR3 DNA is TGTGCCACCAGCCCCGGGAGCCAGGAGACCCAGTACTTC. As protein: CATSPGSQETQYF. The genes are TRBV15 and TRBJ2-5, with a tentative D call TRBD2 (6 bases). The V gene's germline CDR1 is LNHNV and CDR2 YYDKDF (reference sequence). V shed 5 bases and J shed 5 bases, with 12 bases lying between them. The CDR3 is 13 amino acids.

This clonotype was recorded at least ten times. The rearrangement links TRBV6-5 to TRBJ2-7, with a weak D call TRBD1 (6 bases). CDR3 length equals 17 residues. Deletions cut 0 bases from V and 6 bases from J, with 21 bases between. Germline V gives CDR1 MNHEY, CDR2 SVGAGI. The CDR3 sequence: CASSYSRTATRFGEQYF. The DNA for the CDR3 is TGTGCCAGCAGTTACTCGAGGACAGCGACCCGATTCGGCGAGCAGTACTTC.

This clonotype was recorded many times. The chain joins TRBV18 to TRBJ1-5, with TRBD1 matching over 8 bases. J was trimmed by 3 bases and V by 3 bases; bases with no gene match: 1. Germline loops: CDR1 KGHSH, CDR2 LQKENI. The CDR3 is 14 residues long. The chain's CDR3 is CASSPTGDNQPQHF. The CDR3 coding sequence is TGTGCCAGCTCACCGACAGGGGACAATCAGCCCCAGCATTTT.

This clonotype occurred many times. The chain is built from TRBV3-1 and TRBJ2-7; no definite D call. This CDR3 spans 14 amino acids. The V gene's germline CDR1 is LGHDT and CDR2 YNNKEL (reference sequence). Trimming removed 1 base at V and 0 bases at J, with 7 bases between. The CDR3 here is CASSQGIGSYEQYF. In DNA, the CDR3 is TGTGCCAGCAGCCAAGGGATCGGCTCCTACGAGCAGTACTTC.

By frequency in the sample, this clonotype is medium-sized. The rearrangement joins TRBV4-1 to TRBJ1-5, with D unresolved. The CDR3 runs to 19 residues. Trimming took 3 bases from V and 0 from J, leaving 21 bases between them. The germline CDR1 and CDR2 sequences are MGHRA and YSYEKL. The CDR3 here is CASSHSGLPHSYSNQPQHF. Here the CDR3 DNA reads TGCGCCAGCAGCCACTCGGGCCTTCCCCACTCTTATAGCAATCAGCCCCAGCATTTT.

This clonotype was counted ten times or more. This rearrangement joins TRBV7-2 to TRBJ1-2; TRBD1 matches at 11 bases. CDR1 is SGHTA and CDR2 is FQGNSA in the germline V gene. This CDR3 comprises 14 residues. The junction had 2 bases not matched to a gene; V was cut back by 2 bases and J by 6 bases. The CDR3 nucleotides are TGTGCCAGCAGCTTATGGGACAGGGGGGATGGCTACACCTTC. It codes for CASSLWDRGDGYTF.

Ten or more counts support this clonotype. The chain links TRBV19 to TRBJ2-5, with a possible D match to TRBD1 (7 bases). Germline V gene data show CDR1 as LNHDA and CDR2 as SQIVND (reference sequence). The V end lost 1 base, the J end lost 5 bases, and 14 bases lay between the germline ends. This CDR3 contains 15 residues. The DNA for the CDR3 is TGTGCCAGTAGTATAGGTTCAGGGGGAGGCGAGACCCAGTACTTC. Protein sequence: CASSIGSGGGETQYF.

The V and J genes are TRBV7-8 and TRBJ2-7, with D possibly TRBD2 on 6 matching bases. The CDR3 runs 14 residues. In germline, CDR1 is SGHVS, CDR2 FQNEAQ. The V end was cut by 5 bases, the J end by 4 bases, with 15 bases between. The CDR3 sequence: CASSVGGKPYEQYF. DNA for the CDR3: TGTGCCAGCAGCGTCGGAGGGAAGCCGTACGAGCAGTACTTC.

A remark on this clonotype: Since a much larger clone is just one base distant, this may be a read error. The conserved closing phenylalanine or tryptophan is absent in this CDR3, likely reflecting a read error. The chain has TRBV5-4 and TRBJ2-3; D call uncertain. Looked up from germline, CDR1 is SGHNT and CDR2 is YYREEE (reference sequence). The V end was cut by 1 base, the J end by 1 base, with 10 bases between. The CDR3 has 15 amino acids. The CDR3 nucleotides read TGTGCCAGCAGCTTGAGGGCAGGTGGCACAGATACGCAGTATTTA. Translated, it gives CASSLRAGGTDTQYL.

This clonotype was seen ten or more times. The chain has TRBV28 and TRBJ2-7; D is possibly TRBD1 or TRBD2 (5 bases each). V gave up 3 bases and J gave up 3 bases, with 15 bases separating them. The CDR3 contains 15 residues. Germline CDR1 MDHEN, CDR2 SYDVKM. This CDR3 reads CASSFVGDQIYEQYF. For the CDR3, the DNA is TGTGCCAGCAGTTTTGTCGGGGACCAGATCTACGAGCAGTACTTC.

This clonotype showed up just a few times. The V and J genes are TRBV5-1 and TRBJ1-6; TRBD1 might be the D (6 bases). This CDR3 comprises 15 residues. Germline CDR1 reads SGHRS; CDR2 reads YFSETQ. V was pared by 3 bases and J by 6 bases, with 13 bases between. The CDR3 DNA reads as TGCGCCAGCAGCTCTACAGGGCCCCCTAATTCACCCCTCCACTTT. Encoded protein: CASSSTGPPNSPLHF. Full variable domain (missing parts from reference TRBV5-1 and TRBJ1-6): KAGVTQTPRYLIKTRGQQVTLSCSPISGHRSVSWYQQTPGQGLQFLFEYFSETQRNKGNFPGRFSGRQFSNSRSEMNVSTLELGDSALYLCASSSTGPPNSPLHFGNGTRLTVT.

This clonotype was counted only a few times. The V and J genes are TRBV19 and TRBJ1-5, with D unresolved. V was clipped by 7 bases and J by 2 bases, with 15 bases between them. CDR1 is LNHDA, CDR2 SQIVND, per germline (reference sequence). The CDR3 runs 15 residues. DNA of the CDR3: TGTGCCAGTAACGCGCTGGCAGTACGCAATCAGCCCCAGCATTTT. Translating it yields CASNALAVRNQPQHF. Full variable domain (remainder filled in from reference TRBV19 and TRBJ1-5): DGGITQSPKYLFRKEGQNVTLSCEQNLNHDAMYWYRQDPGQGLRLIYYSQIVNDFQKGDIAEGYSVSREKKESFPLTVTSAQKNPTAFYLCASNALAVRNQPQHFGDGTRLSIL.

This clonotype was found many times. The CDR3 DNA is TGTGCCAGCATTGGTCCGGGAGGGGAGCAGTACTTC. It specifies CASIGPGGEQYF. The chain is built from TRBV27 and TRBJ2-7; 8 nucleotides agree with TRBD2. Germline values: CDR1 MNHEY, CDR2 SMNVEV (reference sequence). The CDR3 runs to 12 residues. The J segment lost 7 bases and the V segment lost 7 bases, leaving 6 bases of the junction unmatched.

The table lists this clonotype with many counts. This sequence joins TRBV4-2 and TRBJ2-2; no clear D gene. V was pared by 0 bases and J by 9 bases, with 5 bases between. Germline CDR1 LGHNA, CDR2 YNFKEQ. This CDR3 contains 12 residues. The CDR3 spells CASSQESRELFF. CDR3 bases: TGTGCCAGCAGCCAAGAATCCCGGGAGCTGTTTTTT.

This clonotype was recorded many times. The chain combines TRBV20-1 with TRBJ2-3; 9 nucleotides align to TRBD2. The CDR3 is 15 residues long. The germline V gene encodes CDR1 DFQATT and CDR2 SNEGSKA (reference sequence). J gave up 5 bases and V 1 base, and 7 bases lay outside the gene matches. CDR3 sequence reads: CSARGVLAGEDTQYF. CDR3 DNA: TGCAGTGCTAGAGGGGTATTAGCGGGAGAAGATACGCAGTATTTT.

There are many counts of this clonotype. V gene TRBV6-5 combines with J gene TRBJ2-1; D unclear. Germline V CDR1 and CDR2: MNHEY, SVGAGI. The CDR3 runs to 15 residues. V was clipped by 7 bases and J by 2 bases, with 15 bases between them. The CDR3 here is CASTRAINAYNEQFF. The CDR3 region has the DNA TGTGCCAGCACCCGAGCAATAAACGCCTACAATGAGCAGTTCTTC.

This clonotype has ten or more counts. CDR3 in amino acids: CASSVDRGRTDTQYF. CDR3 in DNA: TGTGCCAGCAGCGTAGACAGGGGACGCACAGATACGCAGTATTTT. The J gene is TRBJ2-3, the V gene TRBV2; 8 positions agree with TRBD1. Losses at the gene ends were 6 bases for V and 1 base for J; bases not matched to a gene: 6. The CDR3 is 15 residues long. The germline gives CDR1 SNHLY, CDR2 FYNNEI.